Listed here are 26 T cell receptor beta chains from one sample, sequenced in a study of early T cells in non-severe SARS-CoV-2 infection. TCRdb fed the 5' RACE reads into MiXCR, producing one record per CDR3 protein. The sample lists 34,000 or so distinct CDR3 sequences, 9% seen once, with about 12% in the top ten. The sample comprised whole blood. These receptors were obtained from an adult who was a healthcare worker with PCR-confirmed SARS-CoV-2 infection or an uninfected control (not recorded which).

The V gene is TRBV4-2, the J gene TRBJ1-2; TRBD1 aligns across 12 bases. The junction had 4 bases not matched to a gene; V was cut back by 3 bases and J by 5 bases. Germline V gene sequence: CDR1 LGHNA, CDR2 YNFKEQ. The length of the CDR3 is 15 residues. The CDR3 region has the DNA TGTGCCAGCAGCCAGGAGGGACAGGGGGCGTATGGCTACACCTTC. Its translation is CASSQEGQGAYGYTF.

This clonotype has a count of ten or more. The chain has TRBV4-3 and TRBJ2-1; 8 bases line up with TRBD2. Germline V gene lookup returns CDR1 LGHNA and CDR2 YSLEER. The ends lost 1 base at V and 7 bases at J; junction bases unmatched: 12. The CDR3 is made up of 17 amino acids. In DNA form, the CDR3 reads TGCGCCAGCAGCCAAGTACTCCTGGCGGGGGGACCAAATGAGCAGTTCTTC. Protein: CASSQVLLAGGPNEQFF.

This clonotype has ten or more counts. V usage is TRBV3-1 and J usage is TRBJ2-3; the D gene could be TRBD1 or TRBD2 (5 bases each). The germline V and J ends were trimmed by 4 bases and 8 bases, with 10 bases remaining between them. Germline V lookup: CDR1 LGHDT, CDR2 YNNKEL (reference sequence). This CDR3 has 12 amino acids. Here the CDR3 DNA reads TGTGCCAGCAGCCTGAAGAGGGGTACGCAGTATTTT. This gives the protein CASSLKRGTQYF.

This clonotype was seen at least ten times. This chain joins TRBV7-2 and TRBJ2-5; possible D gene TRBD1, 6 bases. Germline V CDR1 and CDR2: SGHTA, FQGNSA. V was cut by 3 bases and J by 5 bases, with 10 bases left in between. This CDR3 comprises 13 residues. The DNA for the CDR3 is TGTGCCAGCAGCTTTGCCCAGGGGGAGACCCAGTACTTC. As protein: CASSFAQGETQYF.

This clonotype was seen repeatedly, ten times or more. V gene TRBV6-1 combines with J gene TRBJ2-7, with D perhaps TRBD1 (7 bases). The CDR3 is made up of 13 amino acids. V was trimmed by 5 bases and J by 3 bases, leaving 11 bases between them. The V gene's germline CDR1 is MNHNS and CDR2 SASEGT. In DNA form, the CDR3 reads TGTGCCAGCAGTCCAGGGGGGATCTACGAGCAGTACTTC. It codes for CASSPGGIYEQYF.

This clonotype was observed a few times. A much larger clone sits a single nucleotide away, making a read error possible. Because it lacks the conserved phenylalanine or tryptophan at the end, this CDR3 is likely a read error. The V gene is TRBV19, the J gene TRBJ2-3, with 9 bases that match TRBD1. Germline loops: CDR1 LNHDA, CDR2 SQIVND (reference sequence). This CDR3 contains 13 residues. V shed 7 bases, J shed 12 bases, and the junction held 11 bases outside the gene matches. The CDR3 loop is CASKSGQGINQYS. CDR3 DNA: TGTGCCAGTAAATCCGGACAGGGGATTAATCAGTATTCT.

This clonotype was observed a handful of times. The chain carries TRBV12-3 or TRBV12-4 and TRBJ2-1; D perhaps matches TRBD1 (6 bases). This CDR3 has 15 amino acids. Between the trimmed V and J ends, which lost 2 bases and 9 bases, there was a span of 17 bases. CDR3 DNA sequence: TGTGCCAGCAGTTTACTGGACAGAGGAGTTAGTGAGCAGTTCTTC. Translated: CASSLLDRGVSEQFF.

This clonotype was seen only a few times. This chain connects TRBV7-9 to TRBJ2-5; the D is unclear. From germline, CDR1 is SEHNR and CDR2 FQNEAQ (reference sequence). Trimming cost V 2 bases and J 1 base, with 14 bases left between them. The CDR3 length is 16 residues. The CDR3 nucleotides read TGTGCCAGCAGCTTACTGGATCTTGGCAGCCAAGAGACCCAGTACTTC. It translates to CASSLLDLGSQETQYF.

This clonotype was found many times. This chain uses TRBV9 with TRBJ2-2; D is unclear. The V gene's germline CDR1 is SGDLS and CDR2 YYNGEE. V shed 7 bases and J shed 4 bases, with 11 bases lying between them. The CDR3 contains 13 residues. The CDR3 here is CASGKGVTGELFF. CDR3 nucleotide sequence: TGTGCCAGCGGTAAGGGTGTCACCGGGGAGCTGTTTTTT.

At least ten counts were recorded for this clonotype. V gene TRBV7-2 combines with J gene TRBJ2-5; D is possibly TRBD1 (6 bases). The CDR3 is 15 residues long. Germline V gene data show CDR1 as SGHTA and CDR2 as FQGNSA. V was cut by 4 bases and J by 7 bases, with 19 bases left in between. The CDR3 sequence: CASSSGGRGIGTQYF. CDR3 sequence (DNA): TGTGCCAGCAGCTCTGGGGGCAGGGGTATAGGGACCCAGTACTTC.

This clonotype was observed at least ten times. This rearrangement joins TRBV6-6 to TRBJ2-7, with D uncertain. Per germline, CDR1 MNHNY and CDR2 SVGAGI (reference sequence). This CDR3 comprises 15 residues. Trimming removed 0 bases from V and 7 bases from J, with 16 bases in between. CDR3 residues: CASSYSGEPAGEQYF. The DNA for the CDR3 is TGTGCCAGCAGTTACTCTGGCGAACCCGCCGGGGAGCAGTACTTC.

In this sample, this clonotype turned up many times. A junction end diverges from the germline sequence, so it may reflect a read error. This chain connects TRBV7-9 to TRBJ2-1; the D gene is possibly TRBD1 (5 bases). The CDR3 has 16 residues. Germline-derived CDR1 and CDR2 are SEHNR and FQNEAQ (reference sequence). The CDR3 sequence: CASSLDASFGAHGTTF. In nucleotides, the CDR3 is TGTGCCAGCAGCTTAGATGCATCTTTTGGGGCACACGGTACAACGTTC.

This clonotype was found many times. The DNA for the CDR3 is TGTGCCAGCTCACCATTGAGGGGAGCTGGGACTGAAGCTTTCTTT. It is translated as CASSPLRGAGTEAFF. The chain couples TRBV18 to TRBJ1-1, with a tentative D call TRBD1 (5 bases). The V gene lost 2 bases and the J gene lost 5 bases, with 15 bases spanning the gap. The CDR3 consists of 15 residues. Germline values: CDR1 KGHSH, CDR2 LQKENI.

There are many counts of this clonotype. This chain joins TRBV18 and TRBJ2-2; a possible D gene is TRBD2 (6 bases). CDR1 is KGHSH and CDR2 is LQKENI in the germline V gene. This CDR3 comprises 16 residues. V was cut by 4 bases and J by 1 base, with 13 bases left in between. The CDR3 reads CASSQNGGENTGELFF. The CDR3 DNA is TGTGCCAGCTCACAAAACGGAGGGGAGAACACCGGGGAGCTGTTTTTT.

This clonotype was seen ten or more times. CDR3 sequence reads: CASSIEGETQYF. DNA of the CDR3: TGTGCCAGCAGCATAGAAGGGGAGACCCAGTACTTC. The gene calls are TRBV7-3 and TRBJ2-5; no reliable D call. The length of the CDR3 is 12 residues. Between the trimmed V and J ends, which lost 5 bases and 5 bases, there was a span of 9 bases. Per germline, CDR1 SGHTA and CDR2 FQGTGA.

By share, this clonotype counts as medium-sized. The chain couples TRBV28 to TRBJ1-5; D is unclear. With 4 bases removed from V and 0 bases from J, the gap between germline ends came to 4 bases. The CDR3 runs 13 residues. Looked up from germline, CDR1 is MDHEN and CDR2 is SYDVKM. The CDR3, as DNA: TGTGCCAGCAGTTCTGATAGCAATCAGCCCCAGCATTTT. Translated: CASSSDSNQPQHF.

This clonotype was seen repeatedly, ten times or more. The V gene is TRBV12-3 or TRBV12-4, the J gene TRBJ2-7, with TRBD1 matching 10 bases. The CDR3 contains 19 residues. Trimming took 3 bases from V and 2 from J; bases not matched to a gene: 16. CDR3 protein: CASSFYPNFPGQGTYEQYF. The CDR3 coding sequence is TGTGCCAGCAGTTTTTACCCTAATTTTCCGGGACAGGGGACCTACGAGCAGTACTTC.

This clonotype occurred many times. In DNA form, the CDR3 reads TGTGCCAGCAGTTTAGCTTGGGGATTACTTAACTATGGCTACACCTTC. Its translation: CASSLAWGLLNYGYTF. This chain joins TRBV27 and TRBJ1-2; D gene uncertain. In germline, CDR1 is MNHEY, CDR2 SMNVEV (reference sequence). Trimming cost V 2 bases and J 1 base, with 14 bases left between them. This CDR3 contains 16 residues.

This clonotype appeared a few times. The rearrangement joins TRBV24-1 to TRBJ2-5, with D perhaps being TRBD1 or TRBD2 (5 bases each). CDR3 length equals 17 residues. V lost 3 bases to trimming and J lost 0 bases, with 16 bases between them. CDR1 KGHDR and CDR2 SFDVKD come from the germline V gene. Here the CDR3 reads CATSDPPGAGNQETQYF. The CDR3 DNA sequence: TGTGCCACCAGTGATCCCCCCGGGGCAGGCAACCAAGAGACCCAGTACTTC.

This clonotype was detected ten times or more. V gene TRBV24-1 combines with J gene TRBJ1-1; weak D call: TRBD1 (6 bases). The V end lost 7 bases, the J end lost 2 bases, and 16 bases lay between the germline ends. The germline gives CDR1 KGHDR, CDR2 SFDVKD. This CDR3 has 15 residues. CDR3 in DNA: TGTGCCACCAGGCCCTCTCGACAGGCTAACACTGAAGCTTTCTTT. This codes for CATRPSRQANTEAFF.

This clonotype was picked up a small number of times. This chain links TRBV10-2 with TRBJ1-4; D ambiguous. The length of the CDR3 is 15 residues. The V and J ends lost 8 bases and 5 bases respectively, with 18 bases between them. CDR1 is WSHSY and CDR2 is SAAADI in the germline V gene. CDR3 nucleotides: TGCGCCAGCGGGAGCGGTCCAATGGGGAATGAAAAACTGTTTTTT. This codes for CASGSGPMGNEKLFF.

The sample holds many counts of this clonotype. The chain has TRBV30 and TRBJ2-3; D is unresolved. V was clipped by 0 bases and J by 6 bases, with 7 bases between them. Looked up from germline, CDR1 is GTSNPN and CDR2 is SVGIG (reference sequence). This CDR3 is 12 amino acids long. The CDR3, as DNA: TGTGCCTGGAGTGTACCGCCCGATACGCAGTATTTT. Its translation: CAWSVPPDTQYF. The variable domain in full, completed from reference TRBV30 and TRBJ2-3, reads SQTIHQWPATLVQPVGSPLSLECTVEGTSNPNLYWYRQAAGRGLQLLFYSVGIGQISSEVPQNLSASRPQDRQFILSSKKLLLSDSGFYLCAWSVPPDTQYFGPGTRLTVL.

On this clonotype itself: Being one base from a much bigger clone, this may be a read error. The J gene is TRBJ2-1, the V gene TRBV5-1, with 7 bases lining up with TRBD1. The length of the CDR3 is 16 residues. Germline V lookup: CDR1 SGHRS, CDR2 YFSETQ. As DNA, the CDR3 is TGCGCCATCAGCTCACAGGGGTATGAATGGGGCAATGAGCAGTTCTTC. Its translation: CAISSQGYEWGNEQFF.

This clonotype was seen repeatedly, ten times or more. The V call is TRBV6-1, the J call TRBJ2-1; no definite D call. The CDR3 spans 13 residues. The V gene's germline CDR1 is MNHNS and CDR2 SASEGT. Trimming removed 3 bases at V and 7 bases at J, with 10 bases between. The CDR3 spells CASSDSSLNEQFF. The CDR3 DNA is TGTGCCAGCAGTGATAGTTCCCTAAATGAGCAGTTCTTC.

In its sample, this clonotype was seen many times. This sequence joins TRBV19 and TRBJ1-2; D is perhaps TRBD1 (5 bases). V was shortened by 5 bases and J by 9 bases, with 16 bases between the two germline ends. Germline V gene sequence: CDR1 LNHDA, CDR2 SQIVND (reference sequence). The CDR3 extends over 13 amino acids. CDR3: CASSWSQGGRYTF. The DNA for the CDR3 is TGTGCCAGTAGTTGGTCGCAGGGCGGGCGCTACACCTTC.

There are many counts of this clonotype. CDR3 sequence (DNA): TGTGCCAGCAGAGCAGATCGGACAGTAAACACCGGGGAGCTGTTTTTT. Protein sequence: CASRADRTVNTGELFF. The chain employs TRBV27 and TRBJ2-2, with D perhaps TRBD1 (6 bases). Germline V gene sequence: CDR1 MNHEY, CDR2 SMNVEV (reference sequence). The CDR3 spans 16 residues. Trimming stripped 6 bases from V and 2 bases from J, with 16 bases between.